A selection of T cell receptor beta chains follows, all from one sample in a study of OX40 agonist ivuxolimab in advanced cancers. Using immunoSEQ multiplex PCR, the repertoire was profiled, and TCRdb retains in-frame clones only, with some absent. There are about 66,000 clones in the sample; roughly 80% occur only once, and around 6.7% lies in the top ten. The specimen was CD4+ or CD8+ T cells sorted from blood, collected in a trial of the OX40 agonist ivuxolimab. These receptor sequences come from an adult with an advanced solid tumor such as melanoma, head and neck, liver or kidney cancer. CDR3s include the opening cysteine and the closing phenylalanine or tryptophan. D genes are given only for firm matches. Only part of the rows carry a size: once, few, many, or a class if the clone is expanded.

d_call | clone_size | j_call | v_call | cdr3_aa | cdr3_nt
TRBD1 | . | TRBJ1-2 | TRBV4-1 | CASSQTHTGGVDYGYTF | TGCGCCAGCAGCCAAACGCATACAGGGGGGGTAGACTATGGCTACACCTTC
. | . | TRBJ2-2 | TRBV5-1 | CASSLAGPDGELFF | TGCGCCAGCAGCTTGGCAGGTCCCGACGGGGAGCTGTTTTTT
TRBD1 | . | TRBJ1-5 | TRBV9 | CASSDGQGYQPQHF | TGTGCCAGCAGCGACGGACAGGGCTATCAGCCCCAGCATTTT
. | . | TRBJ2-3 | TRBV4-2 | CASSQDRGAADTQYF | TGTGCCAGCAGCCAAGATCGGGGGGCCGCAGATACGCAGTATTTT
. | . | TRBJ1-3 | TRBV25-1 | CASSPKGGGGSGNTIYF | TGTGCCAGCAGCCCTAAGGGCGGAGGGGGATCTGGAAACACCATATATTTT
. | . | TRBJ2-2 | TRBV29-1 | CSVAVEGLGGELFF | TGCAGCGTCGCCGTGGAGGGCCTGGGCGGGGAGCTGTTTTTT
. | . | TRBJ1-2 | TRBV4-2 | CASSLLAGGSLRYTF | TGTGCCAGCAGCCTTCTGGCGGGGGGGTCTTTACGCTACACCTTC
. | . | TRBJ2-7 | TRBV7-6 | CASSLVGRHGEQYF | TGTGCCAGCAGCTTAGTGGGCAGGCACGGGGAGCAGTACTTC
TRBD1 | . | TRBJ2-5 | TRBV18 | CASSPGTGGGGGRETQYF | TGTGCCAGCTCACCGGGGACAGGGGGCGGGGGGGGGCGAGAGACCCAGTACTTC
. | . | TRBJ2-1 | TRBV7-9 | CASSFIYGEQFF | TGTGCCAGCAGCTTTATCTATGGTGAGCAGTTCTTC
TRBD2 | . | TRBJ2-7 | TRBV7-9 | CASSPPLGTSGTYEQYF | TGTGCCAGCAGCCCACCCCTAGGGACTAGCGGGACGTACGAGCAGTACTTC
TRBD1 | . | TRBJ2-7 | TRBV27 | CASSLRDRGAYEQYF | TGTGCCAGCAGTTTAAGGGACAGGGGAGCCTACGAGCAGTACTTC
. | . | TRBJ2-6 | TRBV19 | CASSPRQELSGANVLTF | TGTGCCAGTAGTCCTAGACAGGAGCTCTCTGGGGCCAACGTCCTGACTTTC
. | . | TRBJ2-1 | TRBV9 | CASSVAVGEGYNEQFF | TGTGCCAGCAGCGTAGCTGTGGGAGAGGGTTACAATGAGCAGTTCTTC
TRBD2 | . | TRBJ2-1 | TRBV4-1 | CASSVLPGLANEQFF | TGCGCCAGCAGCGTCTTGCCGGGACTAGCTAATGAGCAGTTCTTC
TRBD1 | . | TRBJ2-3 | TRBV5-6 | CASSWGQGALTDTQYF | TGTGCCAGCAGCTGGGGACAGGGGGCCTTAACAGATACGCAGTATTTT
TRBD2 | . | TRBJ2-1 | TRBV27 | CASSFKAGGYNEQFF | TGTGCCAGCAGTTTTAAAGCGGGAGGCTACAATGAGCAGTTCTTC
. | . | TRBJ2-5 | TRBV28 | CASSPGGGETQYF | TGTGCCAGCAGCCCCGGGGGTGGGGAGACCCAGTACTTC
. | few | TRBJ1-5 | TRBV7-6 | CASSLAANSNQPQHF | TGTGCCAGCAGCTTAGCCGCTAATAGCAATCAGCCCCAGCATTTT
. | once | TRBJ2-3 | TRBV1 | CTSSHFRNGTDTQYF | TGCACCAGCAGCCACTTCAGGAACGGGACAGATACGCAGTATTTT
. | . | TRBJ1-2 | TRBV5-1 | CASSLGQQVYGYTF | TGCGCCAGCAGCTTGGGACAGCAGGTCTATGGCTACACCTTC
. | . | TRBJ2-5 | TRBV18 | CASSPHPGQETQYF | TGTGCCAGCTCACCACACCCTGGCCAAGAGACCCAGTACTTC
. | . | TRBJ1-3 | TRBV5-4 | CASSPEAEGNTIYF | TGTGCCAGCAGCCCCGAGGCGGAGGGAAACACCATATATTTT
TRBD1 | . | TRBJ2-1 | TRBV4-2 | CASSQAGTGENEQFF | TGTGCCAGCAGCCAAGCCGGGACAGGGGAGAATGAGCAGTTCTTC
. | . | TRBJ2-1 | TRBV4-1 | CASSQEAGRYNEQFF | TGCGCCAGCAGCCAAGAGGCGGGGCGATACAATGAGCAGTTCTTC
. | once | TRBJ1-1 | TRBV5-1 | CASSLGAVNTEAFF | TGCGCCAGCAGCTTGGGGGCCGTGAACACTGAAGCTTTCTTT
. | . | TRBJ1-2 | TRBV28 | CASSYGSQDGYTF | TGTGCCAGCAGCTACGGATCCCAGGATGGCTACACCTTC
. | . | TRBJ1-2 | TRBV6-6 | CASSPTPYGYTF | TGTGCCAGCAGCCCAACACCTTATGGCTACACCTTC
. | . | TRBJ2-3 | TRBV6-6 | CASSEAGLRDTQYF | TGTGCCAGCAGTGAGGCGGGGTTGAGAGATACGCAGTATTTT
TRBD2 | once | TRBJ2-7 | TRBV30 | CAFRLAGGFSYEQYF | TGTGCCTTTAGACTAGCGGGAGGGTTCTCCTACGAGCAGTACTTC
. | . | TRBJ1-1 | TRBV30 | CAWREQGWNTEAFF | TGTGCCTGGAGGGAACAGGGCTGGAACACTGAAGCTTTCTTT
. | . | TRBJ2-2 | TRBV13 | CASSGGGGFTGELFF | TGTGCCAGCAGCGGCGGCGGAGGGTTCACCGGGGAGCTGTTTTTT
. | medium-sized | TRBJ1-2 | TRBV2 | CASSARAYGYTF | TGTGCCAGCAGTGCCAGGGCGTATGGCTACACCTTC
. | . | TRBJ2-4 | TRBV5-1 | CASSPQPGNIQYF | TGCGCCAGCAGCCCCCAACCCGGGAACATTCAGTACTTC
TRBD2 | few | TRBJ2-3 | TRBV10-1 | CASSEGTSGAGNTQYF | TGCGCCAGCAGTGAGGGGACTAGCGGAGCCGGAAATACGCAGTATTTT
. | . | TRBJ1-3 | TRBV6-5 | CAIKGSESGNTIYF | TGTGCCATTAAGGGGTCAGAATCTGGAAACACCATATATTTT
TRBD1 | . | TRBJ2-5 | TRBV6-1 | CASSGDRAGETQYF | TGTGCCAGCAGTGGGGACAGGGCGGGAGAGACCCAGTACTTC
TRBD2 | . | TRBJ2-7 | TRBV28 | CASSPGLAVEYEQYF | TGTGCCAGCAGCCCCGGACTAGCGGTCGAATACGAGCAGTACTTC
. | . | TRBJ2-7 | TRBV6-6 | CASHSVDSYEQYF | TGTGCCAGCCATTCGGTGGACTCCTACGAGCAGTACTTC
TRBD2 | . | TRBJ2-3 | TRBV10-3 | CAIMAASGSTDTQYF | TGTGCCATCATGGCGGCTAGCGGGAGCACAGATACGCAGTATTTT
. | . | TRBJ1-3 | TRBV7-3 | CASSSGGKGTGNTIYF | TGTGCCAGCAGCTCTGGTGGTAAAGGGACCGGAAACACCATATATTTT
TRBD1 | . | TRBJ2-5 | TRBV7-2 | CASSPTGGGETQYF | TGTGCCAGCAGCCCGACAGGGGGCGGAGAGACCCAGTACTTC